This paragraph reports one TCR beta chain. CDR1 and CDR2 from the germline V gene are SGDLS and YYNGEE. CDR3 length: 21 residues. V was pared by 3 bases and J by 2 bases, with 22 bases of the junction left unmatched. Naive CD8 cells comprised CD45RO-negative, CCR7-positively selected cells, excluding terminally differentiated effector memory CD45RA+ cells. This sample was taken from a study of shared clonotypes between healthy human individuals. Using around 180 ng DNA, tens of thousands of T cell genomes, the sorted-subset replicate PCRs were run. Clones were sequenced by immunoSEQ multiplex PCR, and TCRdb holds only the in-frame ones, with some missing. The repertoire includes more than 2 million clones, over 85% of them detected once, and under 2% sits in the top ten.

The chain carries TRBV9 and TRBJ1-1; 10 bases match TRBD1. The receptor was isolated from a man between 18 and 29 years old in good health. Some clones in this sample may be carry-over from other donors' samples. Sequencing was carried out using naive CD8+ T cells from PBMCs. In DNA form, the CDR3 reads TGTGCCAGCAGCGCCCCATCTCGGTTGGGACAGGGGTTTCGGGGTAACACTGAAGCTTTCTTT. Translation: CASSAPSRLGQGFRGNTEAFF.